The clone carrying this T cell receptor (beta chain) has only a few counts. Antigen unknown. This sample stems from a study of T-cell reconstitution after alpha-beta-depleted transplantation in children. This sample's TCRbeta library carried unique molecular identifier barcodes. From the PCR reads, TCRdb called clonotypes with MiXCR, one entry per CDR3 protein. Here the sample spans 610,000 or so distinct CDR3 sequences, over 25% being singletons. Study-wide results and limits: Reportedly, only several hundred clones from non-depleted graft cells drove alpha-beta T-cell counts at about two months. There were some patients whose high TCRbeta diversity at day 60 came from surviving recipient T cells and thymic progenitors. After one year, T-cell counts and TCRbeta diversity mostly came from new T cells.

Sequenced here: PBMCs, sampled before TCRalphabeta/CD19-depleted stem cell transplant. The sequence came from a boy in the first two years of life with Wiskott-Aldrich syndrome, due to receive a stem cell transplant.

DNA of the CDR3: TGCGCCAGCAGCTGGGTATCGGGATACTCCTACGAGCAGTACTTC. Residues: CASSWVSGYSYEQYF. The chain is built from TRBV5-1 and TRBJ2-7; maybe TRBD2 (5 bases). The V end was cut by 3 bases, the J end by 0 bases, with 13 bases between. Germline V gives CDR1 SGHRS, CDR2 YFSETQ. The CDR3 has 15 residues.